This TCR beta chain came from a study of cytomegalovirus exposure and HLA in healthy donors. Study outcomes and limitations: Productive rates of about 90% or about 30% were seen for most TCR beta V segments in an earlier analysis. Cytomegalovirus-associated TCR beta chains were listed, numbering 150 to 200.

The PCR had 60 Vbeta and 13 Jbeta primers. Here immunoSEQ multiplex PCR was the method, and the copy in TCRdb shows in-frame clones only, minus some. This sample has about 170,000 clones; 60% to 85% occur once, and the top ten carry approximately 0.76%. This CDR3 is built from 13 residues. Trimming took off 0 bases at V and 6 bases at J, with 8 bases between the two ends. CDR1 is LGHNA, CDR2 YSLEER, per germline. Worth noting for this clone: Antigen specificity is unknown.

The rearrangement joins TRBV4-3 to TRBJ1-1; D is unresolved. This TCR was sampled from a female donor in good health and CMV-seronegative. The source material was PBMCs. CDR3 DNA: TGCGCCAGCAGCCAAGATGGGCACCCTGAAGCTTTCTTT. This codes for CASSQDGHPEAFF.